This entry lists 23 T cell receptor beta chains sequenced from one sample in a study of cytomegalovirus exposure and HLA in healthy donors. 60 Vbeta and 13 Jbeta primers were used in PCR. Clones were read by immunoSEQ multiplex PCR, and TCRdb kept only the in-frame ones, dropping some. The sample yields 150,000 to 200,000 clones, around 67% seen once. Sequences were obtained from PBMCs. The receptor set was obtained from a woman under 30 in good health and CMV-seropositive.

The chain employs TRBV7-6 and TRBJ2-3; D unresolved. Trimming took 5 bases from V and 0 from J, leaving 12 bases between them. This CDR3 comprises 15 residues. The germline CDR1 and CDR2 sequences are SGHVS and FNYEAQ. CDR3 DNA sequence: TGTGCCAGCAGCGCGACACGTTCTAGCACAGATACGCAGTATTTT. Translating gives CASSATRSSTDTQYF.

V usage is TRBV4-3 and J usage is TRBJ2-5, with TRBD2 matching over 8 bases. The CDR3 is 16 amino acids. V shed 1 base and J 5 bases; nucleotides not matched to a gene: 9. CDR1 is LGHNA, CDR2 YSLEER, per germline. The CDR3 coding sequence is TGCGCCAGCAGCCAAGGAGGACTAGCACCTTACGAGACCCAGTACTTC. As protein: CASSQGGLAPYETQYF.

This CDR3 reads CASSPPLDRVGVNTEAFF. The DNA of the CDR3 is TGTGCCAGCAGTCCTCCCCTGGACAGGGTAGGGGTGAACACTGAAGCTTTCTTT. J is TRBJ1-1 and V is TRBV27, with 8 bases matching TRBD1. CDR1 is MNHEY, CDR2 SMNVEV, per germline (reference sequence). V lost 5 bases and J lost 0; bases outside the gene matches: 14. CDR3 size: 18 residues.

This clone was observed a handful of times. This chain uses TRBV27 with TRBJ2-7, with a tentative D call TRBD1 (6 bases). The germline V gene encodes CDR1 MNHEY and CDR2 SMNVEV (reference sequence). The CDR3 has 14 residues. V gave up 4 bases and J gave up 4 bases, with 14 bases separating them. This CDR3 reads CASSSSTRGYEQYF. The CDR3 nucleotides are TGTGCCAGCAGTTCGTCGACCAGGGGTTACGAGCAGTACTTC.

This chain connects TRBV5-1 to TRBJ2-3; D is possibly TRBD1 (6 bases). The V gene's germline CDR1 is SGHRS and CDR2 YFSETQ. V was clipped by 1 base and J by 1 base, with 16 bases between them. The CDR3 extends over 17 amino acids. CDR3 amino acids: CASSLTRGSAGTDTQYF. The CDR3 DNA reads as TGCGCCAGCAGCTTGACGAGGGGGTCGGCGGGCACAGATACGCAGTATTTT. Filled out from reference TRBV5-1 and TRBJ2-3, the complete variable domain reads KAGVTQTPRYLIKTRGQQVTLSCSPISGHRSVSWYQQTPGQGLQFLFEYFSETQRNKGNFPGRFSGRQFSNSRSEMNVSTLELGDSALYLCASSLTRGSAGTDTQYFGPGTRLTVL.

This chain connects TRBV5-4 to TRBJ2-2; D remains ambiguous. The V and J ends lost 3 bases and 3 bases respectively, with 12 bases between them. CDR1 SGHNT and CDR2 YYREEE come from the germline V gene (reference sequence). The CDR3 sequence is 15 residues long. The CDR3 sequence is CASSSIPIYTGELFF. The CDR3 DNA sequence: TGTGCCAGCAGCTCCATTCCTATTTACACCGGGGAGCTGTTTTTT.

This clone showed up just a few times. This chain links TRBV29-1 with TRBJ1-1; D unresolved. CDR3 length: 12 residues. Germline V gene sequence: CDR1 SQVTM, CDR2 ANQGSEA. The V gene lost 4 bases and the J gene lost 2 bases, with 8 bases spanning the gap. Here the CDR3 reads CSVGAGNTEAFF. Here the CDR3 DNA reads TGCAGCGTTGGGGCGGGCAACACTGAAGCTTTCTTT.

V gene TRBV18 combines with J gene TRBJ1-5; a possible D gene is TRBD1 (6 bases). CDR3 length: 16 residues. CDR1 is KGHSH and CDR2 is LQKENI in the germline V gene. V lost 6 bases and J 7 bases, leaving 22 bases between the germline ends. The DNA for the CDR3 is TGTGCCAGCTCCTCATATGGGGGCCAGGGCCAACAGCCCCAGCATTTT. Amino acids: CASSSYGGQGQQPQHF.

V usage is TRBV7-2 and J usage is TRBJ2-1, with D possibly being TRBD2 (6 bases). The germline CDR1 and CDR2 sequences are SGHTA and FQGNSA. The length of the CDR3 is 17 residues. V was clipped by 5 bases and J by 0 bases, with 17 bases between them. The CDR3 DNA reads as TGTGCCAGCAGCCATCGGGAGCGGGTGCTCTCCTACAATGAGCAGTTCTTC. Protein product: CASSHRERVLSYNEQFF.

The gene calls are TRBV5-1 and TRBJ1-2; D gene uncertain. V was clipped by 0 bases and J by 4 bases, with 19 bases between them. CDR3 length: 17 residues. CDR1 SGHRS and CDR2 YFSETQ come from the germline V gene. The CDR3: CASSLGSGWFGGYGYTF. CDR3 in DNA: TGCGCCAGCAGCTTGGGGTCGGGATGGTTCGGTGGCTATGGCTACACCTTC. Full variable domain (rest looked up from reference TRBV5-1 and TRBJ1-2): KAGVTQTPRYLIKTRGQQVTLSCSPISGHRSVSWYQQTPGQGLQFLFEYFSETQRNKGNFPGRFSGRQFSNSRSEMNVSTLELGDSALYLCASSLGSGWFGGYGYTFGSGTRLTVV.

There are a few counts of this clone. The genes are TRBV5-1 and TRBJ2-1, with D perhaps TRBD2 (6 bases). Germline CDR1 reads SGHRS; CDR2 reads YFSETQ. The V end lost 4 bases, the J end lost 0 bases, and 11 bases lay between the germline ends. The CDR3 is 15 amino acids. The DNA for the CDR3 is TGCGCCAGCAGCGTAGCGGTAAGCTCCTACAATGAGCAGTTCTTC. It specifies CASSVAVSSYNEQFF.

This chain connects TRBV28 to TRBJ2-3; D is uncertain. The CDR3 consists of 15 residues. Per the germline V gene, CDR1 is MDHEN and CDR2 is SYDVKM. V was shortened by 3 bases and J by 0 bases, with 10 bases between the two germline ends. For the CDR3, the DNA is TGTGCCAGCAGTTTTGGGCTGCCTAGCACAGATACGCAGTATTTT. Protein sequence: CASSFGLPSTDTQYF.

J is TRBJ1-1 and V is TRBV11-2, with D maybe TRBD1 (6 bases). Looked up from germline, CDR1 is SGHAT and CDR2 is FQNNGV. The CDR3 is 14 residues long. Trimming stripped 3 bases from V and 3 bases from J, with 11 bases between. CDR3 loop: CASSLSGVDTEAFF. Here the CDR3 DNA reads TGTGCCAGCAGCTTGTCAGGGGTCGACACTGAAGCTTTCTTT.

By sample share, this clone is medium-sized (0.01 to 0.1%). V gene TRBV28 combines with J gene TRBJ2-7; weak D call: TRBD2 (5 bases). Germline V gives CDR1 MDHEN, CDR2 SYDVKM. The V end lost 4 bases, the J end lost 0 bases, and 25 bases lay between the germline ends. This CDR3 spans 19 amino acids. The CDR3 region is CASSSFLMTDGIDSYEQYF. CDR3 sequence (DNA): TGTGCCAGCAGTTCGTTCCTCATGACCGACGGGATCGACTCCTACGAGCAGTACTTC.

As concerns this clone: Additional DNA sequences in this sample encode the identical CDR3. This chain links TRBV11-2 with TRBJ1-2, with 7 bases aligning to TRBD1. V was clipped by 5 bases and J by 3 bases; unmatched bases: 3. The CDR3 extends over 13 amino acids. CDR1 and CDR2 from the germline V gene are SGHAT and FQNNGV. The CDR3 loop reads CASSPDRDYGYTF. Here the CDR3 DNA reads TGTGCCAGCAGCCCCGACAGGGACTATGGCTACACCTTC.

This chain uses TRBV7-9 with TRBJ2-1; 7 positions agree with TRBD2. Looked up from germline, CDR1 is SEHNR and CDR2 is FQNEAQ (reference sequence). V lost 5 bases to trimming and J lost 3 bases; unmatched junction nucleotides: 13. This CDR3 spans 17 amino acids. The CDR3 spells CASSQRGRAVYYNEQFF. Written as DNA, the CDR3 is TGTGCCAGCAGCCAACGGGGGAGGGCGGTCTACTACAATGAGCAGTTCTTC.

The rearrangement joins TRBV10-3 to TRBJ2-5; TRBD1 might be the D (5 bases). The CDR3 extends over 13 amino acids. The V end was cut by 4 bases, the J end by 0 bases, with 6 bases between. Germline V lookup: CDR1 ENHRY, CDR2 SYGVKD. CDR3 sequence: CAISGRDQETQYF. CDR3 in DNA: TGTGCCATCAGTGGCAGGGACCAAGAGACCCAGTACTTC.

The chain joins TRBV30 to TRBJ1-5, with 7 bases that match TRBD1. The CDR3 is made up of 15 amino acids. The germline gives CDR1 GTSNPN, CDR2 SVGIG (reference sequence). The junction had 10 bases not matched to a gene; V was cut back by 3 bases and J by 5 bases. DNA of the CDR3: TGTGCCTGGAGCCTCGGGACAGTTCTAGATCAGCCCCAGCATTTT. Protein product: CAWSLGTVLDQPQHF.

V usage is TRBV20-1 and J usage is TRBJ1-2, with D uncertain. Per germline, CDR1 DFQATT and CDR2 SNEGSKA (reference sequence). The length of the CDR3 is 10 residues. CDR3 coding DNA: TGCAGCCTAGGAGGCCATGGCTACACCTTC. This gives the protein CSLGGHGYTF.

The chain is built from TRBV11-2 and TRBJ2-3, with 12 bases identical to TRBD2. The J segment lost 6 bases and the V segment lost 5 bases, leaving 9 bases of the junction unmatched. In germline, CDR1 is SGHAT, CDR2 FQNNGV. This CDR3 spans 16 amino acids. In nucleotides, the CDR3 is TGTGCCAGCAGCCCTAGAGGGACTAGCGGGCCCGATACGCAGTATTTT. It translates to CASSPRGTSGPDTQYF.

The rearrangement joins TRBV5-1 to TRBJ2-2, with 7 bases lining up with TRBD2. Germline CDR1 SGHRS, CDR2 YFSETQ. The V and J ends lost 6 bases and 3 bases, in that order; junction bases with no gene match: 11. This CDR3 is built from 16 residues. CDR3 sequence reads: CASKLPLLADTGELFF. The CDR3 DNA reads TGCGCCAGCAAGTTGCCCCTTCTAGCGGACACCGGGGAGCTGTTTTTT.

The chain carries TRBV30 and TRBJ1-6, with D unresolved. Germline V gene sequence: CDR1 GTSNPN, CDR2 SVGIG (reference sequence). Trimming pared 0 bases from V and 0 bases from J, leaving 12 bases between. The CDR3 is 17 amino acids. Here the CDR3 reads CAWSVSGFSSYNSPLHF. In DNA form, the CDR3 reads TGTGCCTGGAGTGTAAGCGGGTTTAGCTCCTATAATTCACCCCTCCACTTT.

There are a few counts of this clone. The chain joins TRBV28 to TRBJ1-4, with 11 bases identical to TRBD1. V lost 5 bases to trimming and J lost 2 bases; unmatched junction nucleotides: 4. CDR3 size: 16 residues. The germline CDR1 and CDR2 sequences are MDHEN and SYDVKM. In DNA, the CDR3 is TGTGCCAGCAGTGGGACAGGGGGGATCACTAATGAAAAACTGTTTTTT. As protein: CASSGTGGITNEKLFF.